Following are 3 T cell receptor beta chains from one sample sequenced in a study of regulatory T cells in long-lasting Graves disease. CDR3-region Arm-PCR and iRepertoire HTBI primers produced the TCR beta libraries. TCRdb ran MiXCR on the multiplex PCR reads and lists one entry per CDR3 protein. The repertoire has some 600,000 distinct CDR3 sequences, roughly a sixth of them found once; the top ten carry 12%. Regarding time point: newly diagnosed GD, antithyroid drugs for less than 3 months. PBMC RNA was the source of the TCR library. The sample was also linked to a second study, of T cells in Graves' hyperthyroidism and ophthalmopathy.

The source material was peripheral blood mononuclear cells (PBMCs), sampled at new diagnosis, from a patient treated with antithyroid drugs. These receptors were obtained from a man aged 18 to 30 with Graves disease.

This clonotype was detected many times. The gene calls are TRBV7-9 and TRBJ1-2; no clear D. Trimming left V 2 bases short and J 7 bases short, with 17 bases between. Germline-derived CDR1 and CDR2 are SEHNR and FQNEAQ (reference sequence). The CDR3 covers 15 residues. CDR3 coding DNA: TGTGCCAGCAGCTTAAACCCTTCATCTCTCGGTGGCTACACCTTC. Protein sequence: CASSLNPSSLGGYTF.

This clonotype was observed at least ten times. V usage is TRBV6-1 and J usage is TRBJ2-7; 9 bases are shared with TRBD1. The CDR3 length is 14 residues. V was clipped by 5 bases and J by 6 bases; unmatched bases: 8. Germline V gene lookup returns CDR1 MNHNS and CDR2 SASEGT. The CDR3: CASSLTGQGREQYF. The CDR3 DNA sequence: TGTGCCAGCAGTCTCACGGGACAGGGTCGCGAGCAGTACTTC.

This clonotype occurred a few times. V usage is TRBV5-1 and J usage is TRBJ1-5; D is ambiguous. CDR3 length: 16 residues. Trimming shortened V by 1 base and J by 0 bases, and 11 bases separated the two germline ends. Germline V gives CDR1 SGHRS, CDR2 YFSETQ. The CDR3 DNA sequence: TGCGCCAGCAGCTTGTCGGGCGGAAATAGCAATCAGCCCCAGCATTTT. Protein: CASSLSGGNSNQPQHF.